This entry lists 6 T cell receptor beta chains sequenced from one sample in a study of T-cell reconstitution after alpha-beta-depleted transplantation in children. The authors prepared the TCRbeta library with unique molecular identifiers. TCRdb reprocessed the PCR reads with MiXCR, giving one entry per CDR3 protein. The profile shows roughly 490,000 distinct CDR3 sequences, approximately 10% of them singletons. Sequences were derived from PBMCs, mostly from graft donor cells, sampled 180 days after TCRalphabeta/CD19-depleted stem cell transplant. These receptor sequences come from a female patient between 2 and 15 years old who had a stem cell transplant for aplastic anemia, so the T cells may come from the graft donor.

The chain recombines TRBV10-3 with TRBJ2-1; 10 bases are shared with TRBD2. CDR3 length: 15 amino acids. CDR1 ENHRY and CDR2 SYGVKD come from the germline V gene. J gave up 6 bases and V 2 bases, and 4 bases lay outside the gene matches. DNA of the CDR3: TGTGCCATCAGTGAGGCTAGCGGGAGACTCAATGAGCAGTTCTTC. This translates into CAISEASGRLNEQFF.

This clonotype showed up many times. V gene TRBV18 combines with J gene TRBJ2-5; no clear D. Germline values: CDR1 KGHSH, CDR2 LQKENI. The V end lost 1 base, the J end lost 5 bases, and 14 bases lay between the germline ends. This CDR3 region has 15 residues. CDR3 sequence (DNA): TGTGCCAGCTCACCACTGGCAGTCCCAATGGAGACCCAGTACTTC. This encodes CASSPLAVPMETQYF.

The rearrangement links TRBV7-9 to TRBJ1-1; TRBD1 aligns across 7 bases. This CDR3 spans 14 amino acids. Germline CDR1 is SEHNR and CDR2 is FQNEAQ (reference sequence). Trimming removed 7 bases from V and 2 bases from J; junction bases left unmatched: 7. This CDR3 reads CASTGTVLNTEAFF. As DNA, the CDR3 is TGTGCCAGCACCGGGACAGTTCTAAACACTGAAGCTTTCTTT.

This clonotype was found a few times. The gene calls are TRBV20-1 and TRBJ2-1; no reliable D call. The germline V gene encodes CDR1 DFQATT and CDR2 SNEGSKA (reference sequence). V gave up 6 bases and J gave up 6 bases, with 9 bases separating them. CDR3 length equals 11 residues. This CDR3 is CSADILNEQFF. The CDR3 bases are TGCAGTGCCGACATTCTCAATGAGCAGTTCTTC.

The genes are TRBV18 and TRBJ2-7, with 9 nucleotides matching TRBD1. The CDR3 covers 16 residues. Germline V CDR1 and CDR2: KGHSH, LQKENI. J was trimmed by 4 bases and V by 6 bases; bases with no gene match: 13. The CDR3 coding sequence is TGTGCCAGCTCTCACACATCCGGGACAGGGCTTTACGAGCAGTACTTC. This sequence encodes CASSHTSGTGLYEQYF. Complete variable domain (other parts from reference TRBV18 and TRBJ2-7): NAGVMQNPRHLVRRRGQEARLRCSPMKGHSHVYWYRQLPEEGLKFMVYLQKENIIDESGMPKERFSAEFPKEGPSILRIQQVVRGDSAAYFCASSHTSGTGLYEQYFGPGTRLTVT.

This clonotype showed up just a few times. This chain connects TRBV7-2 to TRBJ2-1; no clear D gene. Germline CDR1 is SGHTA and CDR2 is FQGNSA. The CDR3 covers 13 residues. V gave up 2 bases and J gave up 5 bases, with 7 bases separating them. The CDR3: CASSLPPNNEQFF. The CDR3 DNA reads TGTGCCAGCAGCTTACCCCCCAACAATGAGCAGTTCTTC.